The present T cell receptor (beta chain) was sequenced within a study of breast tumors, draining lymph nodes, adjacent tissues (dated by TCRdb to about 2016). Looking at the study overall: The study compared TCR beta repertoires across tumor, adjacent nontumor tissue and axillary lymph nodes from breast cancer patients. The study aimed to assess the relationships and possible T-cell exchange between tumor, surrounding tissue and draining lymph node repertoires in human breast cancer. Broad study findings and their caveats: In luminal-like breast cancer, tumor and nontumor tissue repertoires resembled each other significantly more than in basal-like breast cancer. The data were considered consistent with the idea that most tumor T cells come from the lymph node and then expand in tumor tissue. The study presented the conclusion that tumor T cells originate in lymph nodes as consistent with a hypothesis, not as something directly demonstrated. Tumor T-cell repertoires showed less diversity than lymph node repertoires and more diversity than nontumor tissue repertoires, and tumor T-cell repertoires showed preferential V and J gene usage.

The lymph node samples were taken from the axillary draining lymph nodes of breast cancer patients. This clonotype was recorded a few times. It has no known antigen specificity. Base quality data are lacking; no much larger clone is found one base away. For sequencing, an Illumina HiSeq 2000 was employed. Multiplex PCR amplification was used to build the TCR beta chain libraries. High-throughput sequencing was used to analyze the amplified TCR beta chain products. The public reads were run again by TCRdb, first through fastp at Q25 and then through MiXCR, and only productive beta chains were kept. Each CDR3 protein appears once, grouped with its most common genes and DNA. The table for this sample lists some 150,000 distinct CDR3 sequences; 30% to 40% of them were counted only once. 3.8% of the sample lies in the top ten. V is pruned by 5 bases and J by 6 bases, leaving 7 bases of the junction without a gene match. As encoded in the germline V gene, CDR1 is MDHEN while CDR2 is SYDVKM. Inclusive of the bounding cysteine and phenylalanine, the CDR3 is 15 residues long. The retained sequence is limited to the CDR3, 45 bases, with the frame set at the first base.

The TCR sequence derives from a female donor with breast cancer. Some clones in this sample may be carry-over from other donors' samples. Sequencing used axillary lymph node tissue. This sequence uses TRBV28 and TRBJ2-2, with TRBD2 matching 9 junction bases. The nucleotide sequence reads as follows: TGTGCCAGCAGTGACCATAGCGGGAGTGCCGGGGAGCTGTTTTTT. Its coded protein is CASSDHSGSAGELFF.